These 9 T cell receptor beta chains came from one sample sequenced in a study of T cells in Graves' hyperthyroidism and ophthalmopathy. RNA transcripts served as the template for amplifying TCR beta CDR3 regions. The HTBI primer set drove a first-round RT-PCR of the TCR CDR3. Each CDR3 protein gets one entry after TCRdb re-called the multiplex PCR reads with MiXCR. The repertoire holds a few hundred thousand distinct CDR3 sequences, with more than 15% as singletons. The specimen sequenced was blood. All receptors come from a woman aged 30 to 39 with Graves' hyperthyroidism.

This clonotype was detected ten times or more. The chain carries TRBV7-2 and TRBJ2-1, with TRBD1 matching 9 bases. The CDR3 runs to 16 residues. Germline V CDR1 and CDR2: SGHTA, FQGNSA. The V segment lost 5 bases and the J segment 0 bases; nucleotides outside the gene matches: 5. The CDR3 DNA is TGTGCCAGCAGCACCGGGACAGGGTCCTCCTACAATGAGCAGTTCTTC. Translating gives CASSTGTGSSYNEQFF.

This clonotype was recorded at least ten times. V gene TRBV11-1 combines with J gene TRBJ2-1; D remains ambiguous. CDR3 size: 14 residues. In germline, CDR1 is SGHAT, CDR2 FQDESV (reference sequence). V shed 5 bases and J shed 6 bases, with 14 bases lying between them. CDR3 region: CASSPGPSSNEQFF. The CDR3 nucleotides read TGTGCCAGCAGCCCCGGGCCCTCTAGCAATGAGCAGTTCTTC. Looking up the rest from reference TRBV11-1 and TRBJ2-1 gives the full variable domain: EAEVAQSPRYKITEKSQAVAFWCDPISGHATLYWYRQILGQGPELLVQFQDESVVDDSQLPKDRFSAERLKGVDSTLKIQPAELGDSAMYLCASSPGPSSNEQFFGPGTRLTVL.

At least ten counts were recorded for this clonotype. The V call is TRBV10-3, the J call TRBJ1-5, with TRBD1 matching 7 bases. V trimming: 8 bases; J trimming: 3 bases; junction bases outside the gene matches: 1. The length of the CDR3 is 12 residues. CDR1 is ENHRY, CDR2 SYGVKD, per germline. The CDR3 sequence is CAIGTDNQPQHF. The DNA of the CDR3 is TGTGCCATCGGGACAGACAATCAGCCCCAGCATTTT.

This clonotype turned up a few times. The chain links TRBV20-1 to TRBJ2-5; 9 nucleotides match TRBD2. The CDR3 spans 14 residues. The junction had 5 bases not matched to a gene; V was cut back by 1 base and J by 5 bases. CDR1 is DFQATT and CDR2 is SNEGSKA in the germline V gene (reference sequence). CDR3 amino acids: CSARVGSGSETQYF. Written as DNA, the CDR3 is TGCAGTGCTAGAGTCGGTAGCGGGAGTGAGACCCAGTACTTC.

This clonotype was counted ten times or more. This chain joins TRBV6-2 or TRBV6-3 and TRBJ2-7; 8 bases line up with TRBD2. The CDR3 is 16 residues long. V lost 6 bases and J lost 5; bases outside the gene matches: 15. Germline V lookup: CDR1 MNHEY, CDR2 SVGEGT. CDR3: CASSDLSGKVEDEQYF. In DNA form, the CDR3 reads TGTGCCAGCAGCGACCTTAGCGGGAAGGTGGAGGACGAGCAGTACTTC.

The chain couples TRBV30 to TRBJ1-1, with D hard to call. This CDR3 has 13 residues. Trimming took 4 bases from V and 1 from J, leaving 10 bases between them. Looked up from germline, CDR1 is GTSNPN and CDR2 is SVGIG (reference sequence). DNA for the CDR3: TGTGCCTGGAATGTATACTCGAACACTGAAGCTTTCTTT. As protein: CAWNVYSNTEAFF. Variable domain in full (rest from reference TRBV30 and TRBJ1-1): SQTIHQWPATLVQPVGSPLSLECTVEGTSNPNLYWYRQAAGRGLQLLFYSVGIGQISSEVPQNLSASRPQDRQFILSSKKLLLSDSGFYLCAWNVYSNTEAFFGQGTRLTVV.

This clonotype was seen a handful of times. The chain has TRBV5-1 and TRBJ2-5; 7 nucleotides line up with TRBD1. In germline, CDR1 is SGHRS, CDR2 YFSETQ. This CDR3 has 15 amino acids. With 4 bases clipped from V and 1 base from J, the junction kept 7 bases outside the gene matches. The CDR3 coding sequence is TGCGCCAGCAGCACCGGGACAGAACTCCAAGAGACCCAGTACTTC. Translated: CASSTGTELQETQYF.

This clonotype was observed at least ten times. The V and J genes are TRBV20-1 and TRBJ2-3, with 9 bases fitting TRBD2. V lost 6 bases and J lost 0; bases outside the gene matches: 7. Germline V gene data show CDR1 as DFQATT and CDR2 as SNEGSKA (reference sequence). CDR3 length: 15 residues. The CDR3 region has the DNA TGCAGTGCGGCTGGCGGGAGGGTGAGCACAGATACGCAGTATTTT. This sequence encodes CSAAGGRVSTDTQYF.

This clonotype was seen at least ten times. This chain joins TRBV6-1 and TRBJ1-1, with 11 nucleotides matching TRBD1. The V segment lost 4 bases and the J segment 1 base; nucleotides outside the gene matches: 8. This CDR3 comprises 17 residues. Germline CDR1 MNHNS, CDR2 SASEGT. CDR3 nucleotide sequence: TGTGCCAGCAGTGGGATGCGGGACAGGGGGAAGAACACTGAAGCTTTCTTT. It translates to CASSGMRDRGKNTEAFF.